The T cell receptor (beta chain) under discussion was sequenced for a study of healthy donors' naive CD4 and CD8 T cells. A linear amplification protocol produced the TCR libraries from about 0.45 ug of total RNA. In the original workflow: Tens of thousands of TCR alpha transcripts were sequenced from 4 to 6 healthy donors. Using its own MiXCR run on the reads, TCRdb lists one record per CDR3 protein. The V and J calls come from TCRdb's annotation, not from the publication. The sample holds 180,000 or so distinct CDR3 sequences; about four fifths are singletons and the top ten take 2% to 2.5%. Naive T cells were sorted: CD4+CD8-CD45RO-CD45RA+ for CD4+, CD8+CD4-CD45RA+CD27bright for CD8+. Broader study findings: Most V and J genes were reportedly biased between naive CD4+ and CD8+ cells.

The CDR3 spans 15 residues. The V gene lost 5 bases and the J gene lost 0 bases, with 13 bases spanning the gap. Germline-derived CDR1 and CDR2 are MNHEY and SVGEGT. Points on this clonotype: Antigen unknown.

This sequence joins TRBV6-2 or TRBV6-3 and TRBJ1-1; tentative D call: TRBD1 (5 bases). Input material: naive CD4+ and CD8+ T cells sorted from blood, pooled from several donors. The TCR originated in a pool of human donors in good health; the sample pools cells from several healthy donors. The CDR3 DNA reads TGTGCCAGCAGTCGGGGCATCACGATGAACACTGAAGCTTTCTTT. Amino acid sequence: CASSRGITMNTEAFF.